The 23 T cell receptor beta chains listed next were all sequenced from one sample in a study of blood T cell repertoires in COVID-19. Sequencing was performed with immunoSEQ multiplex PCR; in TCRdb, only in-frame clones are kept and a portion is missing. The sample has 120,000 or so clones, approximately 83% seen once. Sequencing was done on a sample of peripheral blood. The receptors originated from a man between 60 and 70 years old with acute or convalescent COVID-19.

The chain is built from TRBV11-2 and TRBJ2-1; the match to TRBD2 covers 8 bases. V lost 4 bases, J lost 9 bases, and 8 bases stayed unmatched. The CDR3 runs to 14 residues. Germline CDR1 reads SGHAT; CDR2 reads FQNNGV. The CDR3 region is CASSSPRGGIEQFF. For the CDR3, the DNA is TGTGCCAGCAGCTCCCCCCGCGGGGGGATTGAGCAGTTCTTC.

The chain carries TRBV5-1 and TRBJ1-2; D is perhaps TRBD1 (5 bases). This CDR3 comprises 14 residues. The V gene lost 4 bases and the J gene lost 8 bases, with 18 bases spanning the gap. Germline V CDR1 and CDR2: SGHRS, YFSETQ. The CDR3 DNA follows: TGCGCCAGCAGCATGGGGGGACTTCGCGGAGGCTACACCTTC. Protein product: CASSMGGLRGGYTF.

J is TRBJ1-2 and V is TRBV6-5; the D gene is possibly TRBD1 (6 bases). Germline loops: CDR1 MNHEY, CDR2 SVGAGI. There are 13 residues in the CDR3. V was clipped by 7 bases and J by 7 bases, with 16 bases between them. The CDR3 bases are TGTGCCAGCAAGTACAGGGAGAAGGGTGGCTACACCTTC. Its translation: CASKYREKGGYTF.

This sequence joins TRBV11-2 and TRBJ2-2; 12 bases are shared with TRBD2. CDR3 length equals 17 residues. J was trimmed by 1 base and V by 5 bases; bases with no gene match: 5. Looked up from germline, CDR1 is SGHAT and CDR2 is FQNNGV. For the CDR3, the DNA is TGTGCCAGCAGCGCCCGACTAGCGGGGGTGAACACCGGGGAGCTGTTTTTT. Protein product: CASSARLAGVNTGELFF.

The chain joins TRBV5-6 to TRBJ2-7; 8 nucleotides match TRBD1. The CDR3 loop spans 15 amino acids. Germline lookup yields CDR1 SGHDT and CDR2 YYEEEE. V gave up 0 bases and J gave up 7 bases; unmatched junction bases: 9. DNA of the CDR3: TGTGCCAGCAGCTTGGGAGGACAGGGATCGTGGGAGCAGTACTTC. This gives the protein CASSLGGQGSWEQYF.

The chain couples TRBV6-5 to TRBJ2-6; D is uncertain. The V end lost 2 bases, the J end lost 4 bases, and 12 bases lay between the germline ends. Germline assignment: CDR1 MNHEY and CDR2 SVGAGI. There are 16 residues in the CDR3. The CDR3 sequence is CASSYRYSPGANVLTF. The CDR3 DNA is TGTGCCAGCAGTTACCGCTACAGTCCAGGGGCCAACGTCCTGACTTTC.

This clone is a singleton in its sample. CDR3 loop: CASSSGGADTGELFF. DNA for the CDR3: TGTGCCAGCAGTTCAGGGGGCGCGGACACCGGGGAGCTGTTTTTT. The chain combines TRBV28 with TRBJ2-2, with 8 bases identical to TRBD1. The V segment lost 4 bases and the J segment 3 bases; nucleotides outside the gene matches: 4. The CDR3 totals 15 residues. The germline CDR1 and CDR2 sequences are MDHEN and SYDVKM.

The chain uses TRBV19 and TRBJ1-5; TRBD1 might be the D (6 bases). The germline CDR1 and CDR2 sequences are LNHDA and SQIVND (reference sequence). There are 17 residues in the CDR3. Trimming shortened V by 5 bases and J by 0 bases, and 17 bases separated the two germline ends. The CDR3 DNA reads TGTGCCAGTAGTCCTAGGGGCAGGGGTCATAGCAATCAGCCCCAGCATTTT. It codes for CASSPRGRGHSNQPQHF.

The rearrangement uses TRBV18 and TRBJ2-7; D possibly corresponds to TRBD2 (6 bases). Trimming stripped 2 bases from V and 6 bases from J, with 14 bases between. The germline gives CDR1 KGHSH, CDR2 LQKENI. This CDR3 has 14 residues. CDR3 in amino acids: CASSPGTRRPEQYF. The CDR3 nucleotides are TGTGCCAGCTCACCAGGGACTCGTAGGCCCGAGCAGTACTTC. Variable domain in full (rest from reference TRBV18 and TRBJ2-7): NAGVMQNPRHLVRRRGQEARLRCSPMKGHSHVYWYRQLPEEGLKFMVYLQKENIIDESGMPKERFSAEFPKEGPSILRIQQVVRGDSAAYFCASSPGTRRPEQYFGPGTRLTVT.

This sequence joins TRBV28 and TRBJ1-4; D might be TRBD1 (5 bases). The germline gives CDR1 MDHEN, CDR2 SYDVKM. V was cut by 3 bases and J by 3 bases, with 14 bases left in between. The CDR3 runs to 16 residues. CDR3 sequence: CASSLNGAAANEKLFF. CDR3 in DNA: TGTGCCAGCAGTTTGAATGGGGCTGCGGCTAATGAAAAACTGTTTTTT.

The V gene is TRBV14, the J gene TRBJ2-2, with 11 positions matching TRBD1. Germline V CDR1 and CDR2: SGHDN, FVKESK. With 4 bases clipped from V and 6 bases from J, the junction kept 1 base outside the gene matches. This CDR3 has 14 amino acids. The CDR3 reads CASSRDRGAGELFF. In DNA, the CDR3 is TGTGCCAGCAGCCGGGACAGGGGGGCCGGGGAGCTGTTTTTT.

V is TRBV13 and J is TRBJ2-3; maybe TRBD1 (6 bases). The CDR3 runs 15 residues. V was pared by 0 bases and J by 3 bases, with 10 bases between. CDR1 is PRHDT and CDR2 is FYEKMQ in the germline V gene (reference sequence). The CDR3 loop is CASSLGAQGTDTQYF. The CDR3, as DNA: TGTGCCAGCAGCTTAGGGGCACAGGGAACAGATACGCAGTATTTT.

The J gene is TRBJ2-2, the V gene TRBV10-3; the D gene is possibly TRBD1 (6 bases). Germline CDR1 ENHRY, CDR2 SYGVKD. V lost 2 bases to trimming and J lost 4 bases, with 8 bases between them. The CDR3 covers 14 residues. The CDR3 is CAISERRGTGELFF. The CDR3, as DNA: TGTGCCATCAGTGAGCGCAGGGGCACCGGGGAGCTGTTTTTT.

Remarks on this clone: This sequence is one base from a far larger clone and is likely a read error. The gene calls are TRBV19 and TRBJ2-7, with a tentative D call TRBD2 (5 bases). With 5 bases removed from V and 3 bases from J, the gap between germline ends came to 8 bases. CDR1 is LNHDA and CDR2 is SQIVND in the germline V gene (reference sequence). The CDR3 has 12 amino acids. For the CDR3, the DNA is TGTGCCAGTAGTCCCCGGGGCTACGAGCAGTACTTC. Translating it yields CASSPRGYEQYF.

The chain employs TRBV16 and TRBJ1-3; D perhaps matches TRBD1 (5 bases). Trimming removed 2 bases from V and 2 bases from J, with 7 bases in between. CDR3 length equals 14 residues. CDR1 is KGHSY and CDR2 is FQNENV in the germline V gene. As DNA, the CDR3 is TGTGCCAGCAGCCAACTCAGGGCTGGAAACACCATATATTTT. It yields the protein CASSQLRAGNTIYF.

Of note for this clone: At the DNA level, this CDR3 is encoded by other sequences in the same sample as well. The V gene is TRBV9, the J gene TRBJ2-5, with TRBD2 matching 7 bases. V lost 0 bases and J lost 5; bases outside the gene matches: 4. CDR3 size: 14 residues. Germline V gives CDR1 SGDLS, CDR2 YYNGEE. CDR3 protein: CASSVVGEGETQYF. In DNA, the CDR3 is TGTGCCAGCAGCGTAGTCGGGGAGGGGGAGACCCAGTACTTC. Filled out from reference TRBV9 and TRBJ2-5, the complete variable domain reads DSGVTQTPKHLITATGQRVTLRCSPRSGDLSVYWYQQSLDQGLQFLIQYYNGEERAKGNILERFSAQQFPDLHSELNLSSLELGDSALYFCASSVVGEGETQYFGPGTRLLVL.

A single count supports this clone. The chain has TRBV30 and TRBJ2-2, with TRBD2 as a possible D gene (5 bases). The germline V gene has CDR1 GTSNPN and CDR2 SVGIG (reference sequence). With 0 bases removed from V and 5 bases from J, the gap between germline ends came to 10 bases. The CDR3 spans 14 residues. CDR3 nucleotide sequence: TGTGCCTGGAGTGTACTGAGCGGTACCGGGGAGCTGTTTTTT. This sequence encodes CAWSVLSGTGELFF. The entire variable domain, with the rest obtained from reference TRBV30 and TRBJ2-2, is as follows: SQTIHQWPATLVQPVGSPLSLECTVEGTSNPNLYWYRQAAGRGLQLLFYSVGIGQISSEVPQNLSASRPQDRQFILSSKKLLLSDSGFYLCAWSVLSGTGELFFGEGSRLTVL.

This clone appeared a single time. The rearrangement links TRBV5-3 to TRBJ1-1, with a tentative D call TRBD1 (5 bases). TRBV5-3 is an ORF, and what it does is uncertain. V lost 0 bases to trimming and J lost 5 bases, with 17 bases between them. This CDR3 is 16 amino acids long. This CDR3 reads CARSLGSREVETEAFF. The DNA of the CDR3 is TGTGCCAGAAGCTTGGGAAGCAGGGAGGTAGAGACTGAAGCTTTCTTT.

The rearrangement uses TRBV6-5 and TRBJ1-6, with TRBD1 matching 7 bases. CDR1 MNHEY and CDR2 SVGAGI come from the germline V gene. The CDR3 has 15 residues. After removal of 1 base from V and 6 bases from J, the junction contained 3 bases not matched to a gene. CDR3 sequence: CASSYWDSSNSPLHF. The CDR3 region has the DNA TGTGCCAGCAGTTACTGGGACAGCAGTAATTCACCCCTCCACTTT.

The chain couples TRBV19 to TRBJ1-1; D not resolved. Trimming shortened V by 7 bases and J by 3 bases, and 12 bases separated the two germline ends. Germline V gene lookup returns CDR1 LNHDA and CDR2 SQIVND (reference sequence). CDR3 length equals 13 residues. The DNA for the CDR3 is TGTGCCAGTACACTAGCTACTTACACTGAAGCTTTCTTT. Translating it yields CASTLATYTEAFF.

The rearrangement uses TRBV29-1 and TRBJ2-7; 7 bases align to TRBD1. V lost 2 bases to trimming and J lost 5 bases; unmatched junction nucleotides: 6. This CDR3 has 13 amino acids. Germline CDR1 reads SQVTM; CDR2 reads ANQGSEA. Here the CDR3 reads CSVEKGAPHEQYF. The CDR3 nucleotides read TGCAGCGTTGAAAAGGGGGCTCCCCACGAGCAGTACTTC.

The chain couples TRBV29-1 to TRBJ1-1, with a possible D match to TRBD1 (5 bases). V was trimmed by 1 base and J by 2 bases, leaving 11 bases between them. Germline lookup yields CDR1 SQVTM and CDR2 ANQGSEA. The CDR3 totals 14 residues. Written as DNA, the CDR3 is TGCAGCGTTGAAGTTCGGGGGGTTAACACTGAAGCTTTCTTT. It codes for CSVEVRGVNTEAFF.

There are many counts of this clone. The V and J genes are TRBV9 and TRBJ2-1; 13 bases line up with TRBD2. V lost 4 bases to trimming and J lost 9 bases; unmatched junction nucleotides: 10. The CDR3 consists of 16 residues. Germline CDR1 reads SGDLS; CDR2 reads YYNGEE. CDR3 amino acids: CASSLTGTSGKGEQFF. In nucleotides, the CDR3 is TGTGCCAGCAGCCTAACCGGGACTAGCGGGAAGGGTGAGCAGTTCTTC.